A single sample is the source of the 31 T cell receptor beta chains below, sequenced in a study of blood T cell repertoires in COVID-19 (dated by TCRdb to about 2020). Library preparation employed the immunoSEQ multiplex PCR assay. The source is immuneACCESS, and TCRdb retained only in-frame sequences with V and J called. Part of the clones is not carried over; for the studies checked, unresolved V genes explain less than half of this, and the remainder is unexplained. This sample holds 150,000 to 200,000 clones; around 90% were observed only once. The leading ten clones occupy roughly 6.7% of the sample. The specimen was peripheral blood. These TCRs come from a man aged 40-50 years with acute or convalescent COVID-19.

This rearrangement joins TRBV7-2 to TRBJ1-2; D gene ambiguous. Trimming stripped 1 base from V and 6 bases from J, with 9 bases between. Germline V gene sequence: CDR1 SGHTA, CDR2 FQGNSA. CDR3 size: 13 residues. CDR3 sequence: CASSLGFRDGYTF. CDR3 bases: TGTGCCAGCAGCTTAGGCTTCCGGGATGGCTACACCTTC.

This rearrangement joins TRBV6-5 to TRBJ1-3, with D unresolved. Looked up from germline, CDR1 is MNHEY and CDR2 is SVGAGI. The length of the CDR3 is 15 residues. Trimming stripped 0 bases from V and 2 bases from J, with 8 bases between. The CDR3 DNA sequence: TGTGCCAGCAGTTACTCTCTGGGAGCTGGAAACACCATATATTTT. Amino acid sequence: CASSYSLGAGNTIYF.

This clone was recorded many times. The chain has TRBV6-5 and TRBJ1-5, with 10 bases aligning to TRBD1. V lost 4 bases to trimming and J lost 5 bases; unmatched junction nucleotides: 5. CDR1 and CDR2 (germline): MNHEY, SVGAGI. This CDR3 has 15 amino acids. As DNA, the CDR3 is TGTGCCAGCAGTTGGACAGGGGGAATAGATCAGCCCCAGCATTTT. Translation gives CASSWTGGIDQPQHF.

V usage is TRBV5-6 and J usage is TRBJ2-3; 10 bases fit TRBD2. Germline V gene data show CDR1 as SGHDT and CDR2 as YYEEEE. This CDR3 region has 17 residues. V lost 0 bases to trimming and J lost 0 bases; unmatched junction nucleotides: 4. The CDR3: CASSLGGLAVSTDTQYF. In DNA, the CDR3 is TGTGCCAGCAGCTTGGGCGGACTAGCGGTTAGCACAGATACGCAGTATTTT.

The chain recombines TRBV9 with TRBJ2-4, with TRBD1 matching over 8 bases. Germline CDR1 SGDLS, CDR2 YYNGEE. V shed 3 bases, J shed 8 bases, and the junction held 10 bases outside the gene matches. The CDR3 totals 15 residues. CDR3 sequence: CASSEQTGAVDIQYF. Here the CDR3 DNA reads TGTGCCAGCAGCGAGCAGACAGGGGCGGTGGACATTCAGTACTTC.

This chain joins TRBV5-1 and TRBJ2-2; 10 nucleotides agree with TRBD2. This CDR3 is 17 amino acids long. Germline loops: CDR1 SGHRS, CDR2 YFSETQ. V dropped 1 base and J dropped 3; count of bases not matched to a gene: 6. The CDR3 DNA sequence: TGCGCCAGCAGCTTGACCGTAGCGGGGGGTTACACCGGGGAGCTGTTTTTT. It specifies CASSLTVAGGYTGELFF.

The gene calls are TRBV10-3 and TRBJ1-5, with D tentatively TRBD1 (5 bases). Trimming took off 6 bases at V and 4 bases at J, with 10 bases between the two ends. CDR1 and CDR2 (germline): ENHRY, SYGVKD. The CDR3 has 13 residues. The CDR3 DNA is TGTGCCATCAGAGGACAAACGAATCAGCCCCAGCATTTT. This encodes CAIRGQTNQPQHF.

The V call is TRBV5-6, the J call TRBJ2-7; TRBD1 agrees at 9 bases. V lost 5 bases and J lost 1; bases outside the gene matches: 7. This CDR3 spans 15 amino acids. Germline CDR1 SGHDT, CDR2 YYEEEE. CDR3 nucleotide sequence: TGTGCCAGCAGAGTCACAGGGGGCTTGTCCTACGAGCAGTACTTC. This codes for CASRVTGGLSYEQYF.

This rearrangement joins TRBV12-3 or TRBV12-4 to TRBJ2-5; D is perhaps TRBD1 (5 bases). Trimming left V 8 bases short and J 4 bases short, with 14 bases between. This CDR3 comprises 13 residues. CDR3 region: CASGATVVETQYF. The CDR3 coding sequence is TGTGCCAGCGGCGCGACAGTCGTAGAGACCCAGTACTTC.

Only one count was recorded for this clone. The genes are TRBV27 and TRBJ2-3; 8 nucleotides line up with TRBD2. The junction had 10 bases not matched to a gene; V was cut back by 0 bases and J by 8 bases. In germline, CDR1 is MNHEY, CDR2 SMNVEV (reference sequence). The CDR3 spans 16 residues. The CDR3 DNA sequence: TGTGCCAGCAGTTTATCGGGCGGGGGGTTAAGGGGTACGCAGTATTTT. Encoded protein: CASSLSGGGLRGTQYF.

J is TRBJ2-7 and V is TRBV19; D is possibly TRBD2 (5 bases). Per the germline V gene, CDR1 is LNHDA and CDR2 is SQIVND (reference sequence). V lost 8 bases and J 4 bases, leaving 15 bases between the germline ends. This CDR3 contains 13 residues. This CDR3 reads CASGERKGYEQYF. The DNA for the CDR3 is TGTGCCAGTGGGGAGAGGAAAGGGTACGAGCAGTACTTC.

The J gene is TRBJ1-1, the V gene TRBV6-5; TRBD1 matches at 7 bases. CDR3 size: 15 residues. Germline values: CDR1 MNHEY, CDR2 SVGAGI. Trimming cost V 0 bases and J 2 bases; bases outside gene matches: 3. CDR3: CASSYSGQPNTEAFF. In DNA form, the CDR3 reads TGTGCCAGCAGTTACTCGGGACAGCCTAACACTGAAGCTTTCTTT.

This rearrangement joins TRBV12-3 or TRBV12-4 to TRBJ2-1; no clear D gene. V was trimmed by 3 bases and J by 6 bases, leaving 6 bases between them. This CDR3 contains 12 residues. The CDR3 nucleotides are TGTGCCAGCAGTTTCCCGGGCAATGAGCAGTTCTTC. It yields the protein CASSFPGNEQFF.

This chain joins TRBV12-3 or TRBV12-4 and TRBJ1-5; 8 bases align to TRBD1. This CDR3 is 13 amino acids long. In DNA, the CDR3 is TGTGCAAGCGCAGGGGGCGCGGATCAGCCCCAGCATTTT. Encoded protein: CASAGGADQPQHF.

The chain links TRBV19 to TRBJ2-5; no clear D gene. Germline V gene data show CDR1 as LNHDA and CDR2 as SQIVND (reference sequence). The V end lost 5 bases, the J end lost 1 base, and 5 bases lay between the germline ends. There are 12 residues in the CDR3. This CDR3 reads CASSGSQETQYF. The CDR3 DNA follows: TGTGCCAGTAGTGGTAGCCAAGAGACCCAGTACTTC.

A remark on this clone: Other DNA sequences in the same sample also yield this CDR3. This chain links TRBV6-5 with TRBJ2-7; 11 positions match TRBD2. The CDR3 length is 15 residues. Germline lookup yields CDR1 MNHEY and CDR2 SVGAGI. J was trimmed by 3 bases and V by 6 bases; bases with no gene match: 7. The CDR3 spells CASSSSGGGSYEQYF. The CDR3 DNA reads as TGTGCCAGCAGCAGTAGCGGGGGGGGAAGCTACGAGCAGTACTTC.

This clone was seen only once. This chain links TRBV29-1 with TRBJ2-2; 9 nucleotides align to TRBD1. V dropped 5 bases and J dropped 0; count of bases not matched to a gene: 4. The germline V gene encodes CDR1 SQVTM and CDR2 ANQGSEA. This CDR3 contains 15 residues. The chain's CDR3 is CSVKRTGANTGELFF. In DNA, the CDR3 is TGCAGCGTTAAACGGACAGGGGCGAACACCGGGGAGCTGTTTTTT.

The chain links TRBV5-1 to TRBJ2-7, with 9 bases identical to TRBD1. The CDR3 extends over 13 amino acids. Looked up from germline, CDR1 is SGHRS and CDR2 is YFSETQ. Germline trimming cut 7 bases from V and 4 bases from J; bases unmatched to any gene: 6. CDR3 nucleotides: TGCGCCAGCGGCGGGACAGGGCTATACGAGCAGTACTTC. Encoded protein: CASGGTGLYEQYF. Drawing the rest from reference TRBV5-1 and TRBJ2-7, the complete variable domain is KAGVTQTPRYLIKTRGQQVTLSCSPISGHRSVSWYQQTPGQGLQFLFEYFSETQRNKGNFPGRFSGRQFSNSRSEMNVSTLELGDSALYLCASGGTGLYEQYFGPGTRLTVT.

This chain uses TRBV7-9 with TRBJ2-7; weak D call: TRBD2 (6 bases). V gave up 5 bases and J gave up 7 bases, with 21 bases separating them. The CDR3 consists of 15 residues. CDR1 and CDR2 (germline): SEHNR, FQNEAQ (reference sequence). In nucleotides, the CDR3 is TGTGCCAGCAGCCCCGAGGTGGGGGGACCCCCTGAGCAGTACTTC. Translation gives CASSPEVGGPPEQYF. The complete variable domain, with remaining parts taken from reference TRBV7-9 and TRBJ2-7, reads DTGVSQNPRHKITKRGQNVTFRCDPISEHNRLYWYRQTLGQGPEFLTYFQNEAQLEKSRLLSDRFSAERPKGSFSTLEIQRTEQGDSAMYLCASSPEVGGPPEQYFGPGTRLTVT.

The rearrangement joins TRBV9 to TRBJ1-1; TRBD1 is a possible D gene (5 bases). CDR1 and CDR2 (germline): SGDLS, YYNGEE. V was clipped by 6 bases and J by 6 bases, with 21 bases between them. The CDR3 loop spans 15 amino acids. Here the CDR3 reads CASTPRPGWAPEAFF. The DNA of the CDR3 is TGTGCCAGCACCCCCCGCCCAGGGTGGGCCCCTGAAGCTTTCTTT. Looking up the rest from reference TRBV9 and TRBJ1-1 gives the full variable domain: DSGVTQTPKHLITATGQRVTLRCSPRSGDLSVYWYQQSLDQGLQFLIQYYNGEERAKGNILERFSAQQFPDLHSELNLSSLELGDSALYFCASTPRPGWAPEAFFGQGTRLTVV.

The chain combines TRBV11-2 with TRBJ1-1; D gene uncertain. Trimming stripped 0 bases from V and 7 bases from J, with 6 bases between. Germline V gene sequence: CDR1 SGHAT, CDR2 FQNNGV. The CDR3 has 12 amino acids. The CDR3 bases are TGTGCCAGCAGCTTAGATTGGAGTGAAGCTTTCTTT. This codes for CASSLDWSEAFF.

This sequence joins TRBV28 and TRBJ1-6, with TRBD1 as a possible D gene (5 bases). The V gene lost 8 bases and the J gene lost 4 bases, with 12 bases spanning the gap. Germline-derived CDR1 and CDR2 are MDHEN and SYDVKM. The CDR3 is 14 amino acids. The CDR3 coding sequence is TGTGCCAGCGGCGCGGGGGGTTATAATTCACCCCTCCACTTT. It specifies CASGAGGYNSPLHF. The entire variable domain, with the rest obtained from reference TRBV28 and TRBJ1-6, is as follows: DVKVTQSSRYLVKRTGEKVFLECVQDMDHENMFWYRQDPGLGLRLIYFSYDVKMKEKGDIPEGYSVSREKKERFSLILESASTNQTSMYLCASGAGGYNSPLHFGNGTRLTVT.

The chain couples TRBV29-1 to TRBJ1-2; 9 bases map to TRBD1. The CDR3 sequence is 14 residues long. Germline V CDR1 and CDR2: SQVTM, ANQGSEA. J gave up 5 bases and V 0 bases, and 4 bases lay outside the gene matches. The chain's CDR3 is CSVEDPGQGYGYTF. The DNA for the CDR3 is TGCAGCGTTGAAGATCCGGGACAGGGTTATGGCTACACCTTC.

The chain has TRBV5-1 and TRBJ1-5; TRBD1 might be the D (5 bases). The length of the CDR3 is 13 residues. Germline CDR1 and CDR2: SGHRS and YFSETQ. Trimming shortened V by 4 bases and J by 7 bases, and 12 bases separated the two germline ends. The CDR3 spells CASSPDSAQPQHF. Here the CDR3 DNA reads TGCGCCAGCAGCCCTGACAGCGCGCAGCCCCAGCATTTT.

This chain joins TRBV7-9 and TRBJ2-7; 10 nucleotides agree with TRBD1. CDR3 length: 15 residues. V dropped 5 bases and J dropped 5; count of bases not matched to a gene: 9. The V gene's germline CDR1 is SEHNR and CDR2 FQNEAQ (reference sequence). Written as DNA, the CDR3 is TGTGCCAGCAGCCCCACCGGGACAGGGGAAAACGAGCAGTACTTC. This translates into CASSPTGTGENEQYF. The variable domain in full, completed from reference TRBV7-9 and TRBJ2-7, reads DTGVSQNPRHKITKRGQNVTFRCDPISEHNRLYWYRQTLGQGPEFLTYFQNEAQLEKSRLLSDRFSAERPKGSFSTLEIQRTEQGDSAMYLCASSPTGTGENEQYFGPGTRLTVT.

This clone has only one observation. The chain carries TRBV7-9 and TRBJ2-3; TRBD2 agrees at 9 bases. The CDR3 runs 16 residues. V shed 5 bases and J 0 bases; nucleotides not matched to a gene: 6. The germline gives CDR1 SEHNR, CDR2 FQNEAQ (reference sequence). Here the CDR3 reads CASSGDSGGSTDTQYF. CDR3 nucleotides: TGTGCCAGCAGCGGAGATAGCGGGGGTAGCACAGATACGCAGTATTTT.

Only a few counts were recorded for this clone. The V and J genes are TRBV4-2 and TRBJ1-5; D uncertain. Per germline, CDR1 LGHNA and CDR2 YNFKEQ. The CDR3 is 13 amino acids. Deletions cut 0 bases from V and 4 bases from J, with 4 bases between. The CDR3 DNA reads as TGTGCCAGCAGCCAAGAGGAGAATCAGCCCCAGCATTTT. Its protein product is CASSQEENQPQHF.

The chain carries TRBV7-9 and TRBJ1-5, with a weak D call TRBD1 (6 bases). Germline V CDR1 and CDR2: SEHNR, FQNEAQ (reference sequence). The V gene lost 2 bases and the J gene lost 6 bases, with 8 bases spanning the gap. The CDR3 is made up of 13 amino acids. The chain's CDR3 is CASSLTGTQPQHF. The CDR3 DNA is TGTGCCAGCAGCTTAACAGGGACTCAGCCCCAGCATTTT.

The chain couples TRBV4-3 to TRBJ1-6; D gene ambiguous. The CDR3 totals 14 residues. Trimming shortened V by 0 bases and J by 7 bases, and 7 bases separated the two germline ends. From germline, CDR1 is LGHNA and CDR2 YSLEER. Here the CDR3 DNA reads TGCGCCAGCAGCCAAGATAGAGCGAATTCACCCCTCCACTTT. This translates into CASSQDRANSPLHF.

In its sample, this clone was seen once. V usage is TRBV11-2 and J usage is TRBJ1-2; D is uncertain. Germline-derived CDR1 and CDR2 are SGHAT and FQNNGV. V was trimmed by 5 bases and J by 1 base, leaving 11 bases between them. This CDR3 has 14 amino acids. CDR3 bases: TGTGCCAGCAGCGCATTTGAGGTTAACTATGGCTACACCTTC. This encodes CASSAFEVNYGYTF.

This chain links TRBV29-1 with TRBJ2-3; maybe TRBD2 (7 bases). Between the trimmed V and J ends, which lost 4 bases and 2 bases, there was a span of 13 bases. Germline values: CDR1 SQVTM, CDR2 ANQGSEA. This CDR3 comprises 14 residues. Here the CDR3 reads CSVVRGPPTDTQYF. The CDR3 DNA is TGCAGCGTTGTGCGGGGGCCCCCCACAGATACGCAGTATTTT.